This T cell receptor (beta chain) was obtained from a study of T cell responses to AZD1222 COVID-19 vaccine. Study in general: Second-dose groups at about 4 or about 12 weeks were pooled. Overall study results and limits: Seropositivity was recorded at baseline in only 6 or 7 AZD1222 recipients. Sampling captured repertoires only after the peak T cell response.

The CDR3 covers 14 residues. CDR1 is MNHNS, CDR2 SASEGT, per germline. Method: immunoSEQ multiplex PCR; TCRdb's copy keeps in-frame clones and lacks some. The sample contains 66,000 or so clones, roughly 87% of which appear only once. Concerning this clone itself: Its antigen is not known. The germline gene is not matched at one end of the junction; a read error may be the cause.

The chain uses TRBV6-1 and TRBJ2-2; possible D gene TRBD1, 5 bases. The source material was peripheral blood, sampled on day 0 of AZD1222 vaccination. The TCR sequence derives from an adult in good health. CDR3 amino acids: CASSEGATPGELFF. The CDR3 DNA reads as TGTGCCAGCAGCGAAGGGGCAACGCCCGGGGAGCTGTTTTTT.